The 6 T cell receptor beta chains reported below all come from one sample, sequenced in a study of T cells in Graves' hyperthyroidism and ophthalmopathy. RNA transcripts served as the template for amplifying TCR beta CDR3 regions. Researchers ran a first-round RT-PCR on the TCR CDR3 using the HTBI primer set. From the multiplex PCR reads, TCRdb called clonotypes with MiXCR, one entry per CDR3 protein. The profile shows some 550,000 distinct CDR3 sequences, less than 25% of them singletons. Sequencing was performed on blood. The receptors derive from a man between 18 and 29 years old with Graves' hyperthyroidism.

This clonotype has at least ten counts. The V and J genes are TRBV6-1 and TRBJ2-5, with a weak D call TRBD2 (5 bases). The CDR3 has 13 amino acids. Per germline, CDR1 MNHNS and CDR2 SASEGT. Trimming cost V 6 bases and J 5 bases, with 13 bases left between them. The CDR3 is CASSRPGEETQYF. The CDR3 DNA sequence: TGTGCCAGCAGCCGCCCCGGGGAGGAGACCCAGTACTTC.

The chain recombines TRBV12-3 or TRBV12-4 with TRBJ1-1, with D possibly matching TRBD1 (5 bases). The CDR3 sequence is 14 residues long. Between the trimmed V and J ends, which lost 5 bases and 4 bases, there was a span of 14 bases. The CDR3 region has the DNA TGTGCCAGCAGTCCGCACCAGGGATTCACTGAAGCTTTCTTT. The encoded protein is CASSPHQGFTEAFF.

This clonotype showed up just a few times. The chain joins TRBV30 to TRBJ2-6; D may match TRBD1 or TRBD2 (5 bases each). CDR1 GTSNPN and CDR2 SVGIG come from the germline V gene (reference sequence). CDR3 size: 17 residues. V lost 6 bases, J lost 0 bases, and 18 bases lay in between. The CDR3 coding sequence is TGTGCCTGCCCAGACCTGGAGAGGGGCTCTGGGGCCAACGTCCTGACTTTC. This gives the protein CACPDLERGSGANVLTF.

This clonotype showed up just a few times. V usage is TRBV6-1 and J usage is TRBJ2-2; TRBD1 matches 7 bases. The germline V gene has CDR1 MNHNS and CDR2 SASEGT. The CDR3 spans 15 residues. Trimming removed 6 bases from V and 2 bases from J; junction bases left unmatched: 6. The CDR3 nucleotides read TGTGCCAGCAGCACCGGGACAGATAACACCGGGGAGCTGTTTTTT. Translation: CASSTGTDNTGELFF.

This rearrangement joins TRBV6-1 to TRBJ2-3; D is perhaps TRBD2 (6 bases). The CDR3 is 13 amino acids. Germline CDR1 MNHNS, CDR2 SASEGT. V lost 8 bases to trimming and J lost 4 bases, with 13 bases between them. In nucleotides, the CDR3 is TGTGCCAGCGGTCGGCGGGACTCAGATACGCAGTATTTT. Translation gives CASGRRDSDTQYF.

This clonotype showed up many times. This chain connects TRBV6-5 to TRBJ1-2; no clear D gene. Deletions cut 0 bases from V and 7 bases from J, with 18 bases between. CDR1 and CDR2 from the germline V gene are MNHEY and SVGAGI. The CDR3 consists of 16 residues. The CDR3 is CASSYSIVLGNSGYTF. CDR3 DNA sequence: TGTGCCAGCAGTTACTCGATAGTCCTTGGGAATTCTGGCTACACCTTC.